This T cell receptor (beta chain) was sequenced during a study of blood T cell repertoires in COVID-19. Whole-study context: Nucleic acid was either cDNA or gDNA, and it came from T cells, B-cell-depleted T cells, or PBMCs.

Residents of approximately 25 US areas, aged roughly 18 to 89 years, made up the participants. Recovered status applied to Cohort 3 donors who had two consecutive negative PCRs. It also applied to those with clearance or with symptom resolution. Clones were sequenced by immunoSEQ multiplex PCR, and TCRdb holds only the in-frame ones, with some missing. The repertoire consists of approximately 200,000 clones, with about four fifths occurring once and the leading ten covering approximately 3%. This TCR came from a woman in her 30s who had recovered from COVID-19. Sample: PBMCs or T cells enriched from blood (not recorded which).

The CDR3 region is CASSVDGLRAGELFF. The CDR3 DNA is TGTGCCAGCAGCGTAGATGGCTTACGGGCCGGGGAGCTGTTTTTT. The rearrangement joins TRBV9 to TRBJ2-2, with D uncertain. V lost 0 bases and J 6 bases, leaving 12 bases between the germline ends. CDR1 is SGDLS, CDR2 YYNGEE, per germline. This CDR3 is built from 15 residues. Using reference TRBV9 and TRBJ2-2 for the parts outside the CDR3, the full variable domain is DSGVTQTPKHLITATGQRVTLRCSPRSGDLSVYWYQQSLDQGLQFLIQYYNGEERAKGNILERFSAQQFPDLHSELNLSSLELGDSALYFCASSVDGLRAGELFFGEGSRLTVL.